This TCR beta chain appears in the sequencing data of a study of blood T cell repertoires in COVID-19. Residents of 24 US areas, aged about 18 to 95 years, made up the participants. This CDR3 has 16 amino acids. V was shortened by 6 bases and J by 2 bases, with 17 bases between the two germline ends. CDR1 is MNHEY and CDR2 is SMNVEV in the germline V gene (reference sequence). Method: immunoSEQ multiplex PCR; TCRdb's copy keeps in-frame clones and lacks some. Of 150,000 to 200,000 clones in the sample, approximately 87% were seen once. The receptor was isolated from a woman between 45 and 65 years old who had recovered from COVID-19. The genes are TRBV27 and TRBJ1-5; weak D call: TRBD1 (6 bases). The sequencing input was PBMCs or T cells enriched from blood (not recorded which). The CDR3 coding sequence is TGTGCCAGCAGCCCGACTGGGACACGGGGCAATCAGCCCCAGCATTTT. It specifies CASSPTGTRGNQPQHF.